The subject of this entry is one T cell receptor beta chain. This clonotype was observed a few times. The antigen it binds to is not known. Per-base qualities were not stored, and no clone one base away is much larger. Systemically healthy Caucasian individuals from Russia, approximately 39 in total and aged roughly 6 to 100 years, were included as donors. Each donor gave roughly 11 milliliters of peripheral blood, drawn into EDTA-treated Vacutainer tubes. Ficoll-Paque density-gradient centrifugation was used to isolate PBMCs, with at least 7 million obtained per sample. Trizol reagent was used to extract total RNA from the PBMCs, yielding at least 5.5 micrograms per sample. For every donor, flow cytometry on a PBMC aliquot measured the percentage of naive CD45RAhigh/CD27high T cells. Between the V and J ends, shortened by 6 bases and 4 bases respectively, the junction contains 6 bases. Looking up the germline V gene yields CDR1 SQVTM and CDR2 ANQGSEA. The CDR3 runs 11 residues from the cysteine to the phenylalanine. Just the 33-base CDR3 DNA is kept, in frame starting at base 1.

The method was 5' RACE. Sequencing relied on an Illumina HiSeq 2500. A second roughly 6 to 12 cycle PCR used a sample-barcoded 5' primer and a J-beta primer mix. Each TCR beta cDNA molecule received a unique molecular identifier from a template-switch 5' adaptor carrying 12 random nucleotides. At least 2.5 million CDR3-containing paired-end reads were obtained from each sample. First-strand cDNA synthesis was performed from all RNA using the Mint cDNA synthesis kit, with priming by a TRBC-specific oligonucleotide. After uracil-DNA glycosylase treatment, a first 18-cycle PCR used universal primers M1SS and BC2_uni_R on all cDNA. As for how the authors treated the data: Normalization of each sample was performed by random selection of 1 million high-quality reads, each carrying a distinct molecular identifier. Reads with shared molecular identifiers were discarded instead of being binned into consensus sequences. MiTCR, with a Q25 quality threshold and the strictest error-elimination algorithm, was used for CDR3 identification, clonotype clustering and error correction. A nonparametric unseen species model with Euler transformation was used to estimate a lower bound on total TCR beta diversity. In-frame beta chains were kept once TCRdb had trimmed the public reads at Q25 with fastp and called clones with MiXCR. Each entry merges the rows of one CDR3 protein and shows their most common DNA and genes. These V and J calls derive from TCRdb rather than the authors' analysis. The sample profile shows roughly 800,000 distinct CDR3 sequences; roughly 64% of them were found once. Roughly 20% of the sample lies in the top ten.

The data were taken from a study of blood T cells in healthy people across ages (dated by TCRdb to the mid-2010s). General notes on the study: In model experiments, template switching captured about one uniquely barcoded TCR beta cDNA molecule for every two T cells. Age-related changes in TCR beta repertoire diversity were measured in the study by deep sequencing normalized with unique cDNA molecular identifiers. The donors were split into four age groups: young (average around 15 years), middle-aged (roughly 39), aged (approximately 60) and long-lived (approximately 80). To avoid experimental bias, donors of different ages were randomly spread across the sequencing lanes. Two additional independent replicas of 1 million unique cDNA reads from the same blood draw were analyzed for two donors (one aged 18 to 29 and one aged 80 or older).

Here is what the overall study found, with its caveats: Observed TCR beta diversity per million T cells fell roughly linearly with age, and a significant reduction was already apparent by age approximately 41. Since profiling was done on bulk unsorted PBMCs, naive and antigen-experienced compartments could not be conclusively compared. The long-lived group showed more naive CD4+ T cells, fewer expanded clones and increased TCR diversity than the aged group, suggesting age selection. Because the CMV infection status of the donors was unknown, age-related changes in expanded clonotypes may potentially have been confounded. Estimates of total diversity from one million sequenced T cells were regarded as lower bounds and underestimates. Observed TCR beta diversity correlated strongly with the percentage of naive T cells measured by flow cytometry.

The V and J segments used are TRBV29-1 and TRBJ1-4; there is no confident call for the D gene. The TCR comes from a man aged 25 to 40 in good health. The sample comprised blood. Read as DNA, the sequence is TGCAGCGTGGGGTATAATGAAAAACTGTTTTTT. Its amino acids are CSVGYNEKLFF.